This is a list of T cell receptor beta chains from one sample in a study of cytomegalovirus exposure and HLA in healthy donors. This table comes from immunoSEQ multiplex PCR, and its TCRdb copy is limited to in-frame clones, with some not included. The sample contains roughly 100,000 clones, 76% of which appear only once. The sequencing sample was made of PBMCs. These receptors were collected from a man aged 35-49 years in good health and CMV-seropositive. Both conserved end residues are part of each CDR3. D genes are given only for firm matches. Not all rows give a size; the values are once, few, many and, for expanded clones, a class.

v_gene: TRBV10-3; j_gene: TRBJ1-6; d_gene: TRBD1; abundance: -; CDR3nt: TGTGCCATCAGTGACCCGACAGGGGGGAGATCACCCCTCCACTTT; CDR3aa: CAISDPTGGRSPLHF
v_gene: TRBV7-8; j_gene: TRBJ2-1; d_gene: -; abundance: -; CDR3nt: TGTGCCAGCAGTTCACTTCCCCGGATCGGGGGCTACAATGAGCAGTTCTTC; CDR3aa: CASSSLPRIGGYNEQFF
v_gene: TRBV11-2; j_gene: TRBJ1-6; d_gene: -; abundance: -; CDR3nt: TGTGCCAGCAGCACGAGACAGGCGCCGAATTCACCCCTCCACTTT; CDR3aa: CASSTRQAPNSPLHF
v_gene: TRBV19; j_gene: TRBJ1-1; d_gene: -; abundance: once; CDR3nt: TGTGCCAGTAGTATGGGCCAGGGCACCACTGAAGCTTTCTTT; CDR3aa: CASSMGQGTTEAFF
v_gene: TRBV19; j_gene: TRBJ1-1; d_gene: -; abundance: -; CDR3nt: TGTGCCAGTAGTATTTTGGGGGGTAGCACTGAAGCTTTCTTT; CDR3aa: CASSILGGSTEAFF
v_gene: TRBV29-1; j_gene: TRBJ1-2; d_gene: -; abundance: -; CDR3nt: TGCAGCGTTGAATCAGCGAGCTATGGCTACACCTTC; CDR3aa: CSVESASYGYTF
v_gene: TRBV5-6; j_gene: TRBJ1-5; d_gene: TRBD1; abundance: -; CDR3nt: TGTGCCAGCAGCCGGAGACAGGGGCAGAATCAGCCCCAGCATTTT; CDR3aa: CASSRRQGQNQPQHF
v_gene: TRBV18; j_gene: TRBJ1-1; d_gene: -; abundance: -; CDR3nt: TGTGCCAGCTCACCGGACAGACTGAACACTGAAGCTTTCTTT; CDR3aa: CASSPDRLNTEAFF
v_gene: TRBV6-4; j_gene: TRBJ1-1; d_gene: TRBD1; abundance: -; CDR3nt: TGTGCCACCTCATCGGACGACAGGGGCCGGGGAGCTTTCTTT; CDR3aa: CATSSDDRGRGAFF
v_gene: TRBV19; j_gene: TRBJ1-2; d_gene: -; abundance: -; CDR3nt: TGTGCCAGTACCCCTGGGGGCCAGCGCTATGGCTACACCTTC; CDR3aa: CASTPGGQRYGYTF
v_gene: TRBV7-5; j_gene: TRBJ1-1; d_gene: -; abundance: -; CDR3nt: TGTGCCAGAAGCTTAGTAGGGACAGGGCAGAACACTGAAGCTTTCTTT; CDR3aa: CARSLVGTGQNTEAFF
v_gene: TRBV28; j_gene: TRBJ2-1; d_gene: -; abundance: once; CDR3nt: TGTGCCAGCAGCCGGTACAGGGATGAGCAGTTCTTC; CDR3aa: CASSRYRDEQFF
v_gene: TRBV27; j_gene: TRBJ1-6; d_gene: -; abundance: -; CDR3nt: TGTGCCAGCAGTTCTCGGAGAGGTTCACCCCTCCACTTT; CDR3aa: CASSSRRGSPLHF
v_gene: TRBV19; j_gene: TRBJ2-3; d_gene: -; abundance: few; CDR3nt: TGTGCCAGTAGTTCGGGACTTAGCACAGATACGCAGTATTTT; CDR3aa: CASSSGLSTDTQYF
v_gene: TRBV5-8; j_gene: TRBJ2-2; d_gene: TRBD2; abundance: -; CDR3nt: TGTGCCAGCAGCGCCTCCGGGACTAGCGGGTTCACCGGGGAGCTGTTTTTT; CDR3aa: CASSASGTSGFTGELFF
v_gene: TRBV7-3; j_gene: TRBJ2-5; d_gene: TRBD2; abundance: few; CDR3nt: TGTGCCAGCAGCTTAGCGGGGGGGCTTGAGACCCAGTACTTC; CDR3aa: CASSLAGGLETQYF
v_gene: TRBV2; j_gene: TRBJ2-2; d_gene: TRBD1; abundance: -; CDR3nt: TGTGCCAGCAGCCGGGACAGTCCGAACACCGGGGAGCTGTTTTTT; CDR3aa: CASSRDSPNTGELFF
v_gene: TRBV11-2; j_gene: TRBJ2-7; d_gene: -; abundance: -; CDR3nt: TGTGCCAGCAGCTTAGGACTGAGCTCCTACGAGCAGTACTTC; CDR3aa: CASSLGLSSYEQYF
v_gene: TRBV10-3; j_gene: TRBJ2-7; d_gene: -; abundance: -; CDR3nt: TGTGCCATCAGCTATAGCGGAGAAGGCTCCTACGAGCAGTACTTC; CDR3aa: CAISYSGEGSYEQYF
v_gene: TRBV5-1; j_gene: TRBJ2-5; d_gene: -; abundance: -; CDR3nt: TGCGCCAGCAGCTTGGGGGTTGGGAGCAGAGAGACCCAGTACTTC; CDR3aa: CASSLGVGSRETQYF
v_gene: TRBV4-3; j_gene: TRBJ2-3; d_gene: -; abundance: -; CDR3nt: TGCGCCAGCAGCTACGACCCCCGGGAGCCAGGCACAGATACGCAGTATTTT; CDR3aa: CASSYDPREPGTDTQYF
v_gene: TRBV5-4; j_gene: TRBJ2-5; d_gene: TRBD1; abundance: few; CDR3nt: TGTGCCAGCAGCTTGGCCCGACAGGGGAAAGAGACCCAGTACTTC; CDR3aa: CASSLARQGKETQYF
v_gene: TRBV7-2; j_gene: TRBJ2-6; d_gene: TRBD1; abundance: -; CDR3nt: TGTGCCAGCAGCCATCTACACCGGGACAGCTACTCTGGGGCCAACGTCCTGACTTTC; CDR3aa: CASSHLHRDSYSGANVLTF
v_gene: TRBV6-6; j_gene: TRBJ2-7; d_gene: TRBD2; abundance: once; CDR3nt: TGTGCCAGCACCCCCGGGGTAGCGGGAGGCTACGAGCAGTACTTC; CDR3aa: CASTPGVAGGYEQYF
v_gene: TRBV27; j_gene: TRBJ1-2; d_gene: -; abundance: -; CDR3nt: TGTGCCAGCAGTTTATCGACAGGTTCTAACTATGGCTACACCTTC; CDR3aa: CASSLSTGSNYGYTF
v_gene: TRBV5-8; j_gene: TRBJ2-2; d_gene: -; abundance: -; CDR3nt: TGTGCCAGCAGCTTCGCAAAAGGGAGGACCACCGGGGAGCTGTTTTTT; CDR3aa: CASSFAKGRTTGELFF
v_gene: TRBV6-5; j_gene: TRBJ2-1; d_gene: -; abundance: -; CDR3nt: TGTGCCAGCAGTTACGAGGACCACGGGGGTGAGCAGTTCTTC; CDR3aa: CASSYEDHGGEQFF
v_gene: TRBV28; j_gene: TRBJ2-3; d_gene: -; abundance: -; CDR3nt: TGTGCCAGCAGTCGGAGACAGGGACTCACAGATACGCAGTATTTT; CDR3aa: CASSRRQGLTDTQYF
v_gene: TRBV7-2; j_gene: TRBJ1-1; d_gene: -; abundance: -; CDR3nt: TGTGCCAGCAGCTTACTGTTTACTTCCACAGAGGCTTTCTTT; CDR3aa: CASSLLFTSTEAFF
v_gene: TRBV4-3; j_gene: TRBJ1-6; d_gene: -; abundance: few; CDR3nt: TGCGCCAGCAGCCAAGATCGGGGGGCGGTCAATTCACCCCTCCACTTT; CDR3aa: CASSQDRGAVNSPLHF
v_gene: TRBV7-2; j_gene: TRBJ2-5; d_gene: TRBD2; abundance: -; CDR3nt: TGTGCCAGCAGCCACGGGGGGGCACAAGAGACCCAGTACTTC; CDR3aa: CASSHGGAQETQYF
v_gene: TRBV5-4; j_gene: TRBJ2-6; d_gene: -; abundance: -; CDR3nt: TGTGCCACCTCCTCTGGGGCCAACGGCCTGACTTTC; CDR3aa: CATSSGANGLTF
v_gene: TRBV2; j_gene: TRBJ2-2; d_gene: -; abundance: -; CDR3nt: TGTGCCAGCAGACCCGCGGGCCCCGGGGAGCTGTTTTTT; CDR3aa: CASRPAGPGELFF
v_gene: TRBV11-3; j_gene: TRBJ2-5; d_gene: TRBD1; abundance: -; CDR3nt: TGTGCCAGCAGCCCAGGGGGCGCGGAGGAGACCCAGTACTTC; CDR3aa: CASSPGGAEETQYF
v_gene: TRBV11-1; j_gene: TRBJ2-3; d_gene: TRBD1; abundance: -; CDR3nt: TGTGCCAGCAGCCCCCGGGACAGGGGGCGCACAGATACGCAGTATTTT; CDR3aa: CASSPRDRGRTDTQYF
v_gene: TRBV19; j_gene: TRBJ2-5; d_gene: TRBD1; abundance: -; CDR3nt: TGTGCCAGTAGTATTGGGACAGACGGGGAGACCCAGTACTTC; CDR3aa: CASSIGTDGETQYF
v_gene: TRBV5-1; j_gene: TRBJ1-2; d_gene: TRBD1; abundance: -; CDR3nt: TGCGCCAGCAGCTTGCCGGGACAGGAACTCTATGGCTACACCTTC; CDR3aa: CASSLPGQELYGYTF
v_gene: TRBV7-3; j_gene: TRBJ2-1; d_gene: -; abundance: -; CDR3nt: TGTGCCAGCAGCTTAAGGAGGGGTGGTGAGCAGTTCTTC; CDR3aa: CASSLRRGGEQFF
v_gene: TRBV4-1; j_gene: TRBJ1-1; d_gene: -; abundance: -; CDR3nt: TGCGCCAGCAGCCAAGTTCGGTTAGGGGACACTGAAGCTTTCTTT; CDR3aa: CASSQVRLGDTEAFF
v_gene: TRBV2; j_gene: TRBJ1-2; d_gene: -; abundance: -; CDR3nt: TGTGCCAGCAGTGAAGACTCATCTGTTGTAGCCTTC; CDR3aa: CASSEDSSVVAF
v_gene: TRBV21-1; j_gene: TRBJ1-1; d_gene: -; abundance: -; CDR3nt: TGTGCCAGCAGCCTGACAGGGGTACCCATGAACACTGAAGCTTTCTTT; CDR3aa: CASSLTGVPMNTEAFF
v_gene: TRBV5-1; j_gene: TRBJ2-1; d_gene: TRBD2; abundance: -; CDR3nt: TGCGCCAGCAGCTCCGGGACTAGCGGGAGTTTAGATGAGCAGTTCTTC; CDR3aa: CASSSGTSGSLDEQFF
v_gene: TRBV7-9; j_gene: TRBJ2-3; d_gene: TRBD2; abundance: few; CDR3nt: TGTGCCAGCAGCTTTGTTACGGGAGGAGATACGCAGTATTTT; CDR3aa: CASSFVTGGDTQYF
v_gene: TRBV2; j_gene: TRBJ1-6; d_gene: TRBD1; abundance: few; CDR3nt: TGTGCCAGCAGTTATGGGACAGGGCGGAATTCACCCCTCCACTTT; CDR3aa: CASSYGTGRNSPLHF
v_gene: TRBV6-5; j_gene: TRBJ2-1; d_gene: -; abundance: -; CDR3nt: TGTGCCAGCAGTTACTCAGGGAGCTCCTACAATGAGCAGTTCTTC; CDR3aa: CASSYSGSSYNEQFF
v_gene: TRBV4-3; j_gene: TRBJ1-1; d_gene: -; abundance: -; CDR3nt: TGCGCCAGCAGCCAACCCGGGACAATGAACACTGAAGCTTTCTTT; CDR3aa: CASSQPGTMNTEAFF
v_gene: TRBV5-6; j_gene: TRBJ2-7; d_gene: -; abundance: once; CDR3nt: TGTGCCAGCAGCGGGGGGACCAAATCCTACGAGCAGTACTTC; CDR3aa: CASSGGTKSYEQYF
v_gene: TRBV5-1; j_gene: TRBJ1-1; d_gene: -; abundance: -; CDR3nt: TGCGCCAGCAGCTTGGGGGGCGGGATCACTGAAGCTTTCTTT; CDR3aa: CASSLGGGITEAFF
v_gene: TRBV6-5; j_gene: TRBJ2-2; d_gene: -; abundance: -; CDR3nt: TGTGCCAGCAGTTACGGCCCCACCGGGGAGCTGTTTTTT; CDR3aa: CASSYGPTGELFF
v_gene: TRBV7-3; j_gene: TRBJ2-3; d_gene: -; abundance: -; CDR3nt: TGTGCCAGCAGCTTATGGAGGGCCAGCACAGATACGCAGTATTTT; CDR3aa: CASSLWRASTDTQYF
v_gene: TRBV9; j_gene: TRBJ1-6; d_gene: -; abundance: -; CDR3nt: TGTGCCAGCAGTGAGAGGGCCCTCGGTAATTCACCCCTCCACTTT; CDR3aa: CASSERALGNSPLHF
v_gene: TRBV2; j_gene: TRBJ2-7; d_gene: TRBD2; abundance: -; CDR3nt: TGTGCCAGCAGTGCGAGACTAGCAGCTTACGAGCAGTACTTC; CDR3aa: CASSARLAAYEQYF
v_gene: TRBV6-5; j_gene: TRBJ1-2; d_gene: -; abundance: -; CDR3nt: TGTGCCAGCAGTTACTCGAGACCGACCCGGGACTACACCTTC; CDR3aa: CASSYSRPTRDYTF
v_gene: TRBV6-1; j_gene: TRBJ1-1; d_gene: -; abundance: -; CDR3nt: TGTGCCAGCAGTGAAACCGGTCGGGACACTGAAGCTTTCTTT; CDR3aa: CASSETGRDTEAFF
v_gene: TRBV7-2; j_gene: TRBJ1-1; d_gene: TRBD1; abundance: -; CDR3nt: TGTGCCAGCGGGGGGACAGGGGAAGGGACTGAAGCTTTCTTT; CDR3aa: CASGGTGEGTEAFF